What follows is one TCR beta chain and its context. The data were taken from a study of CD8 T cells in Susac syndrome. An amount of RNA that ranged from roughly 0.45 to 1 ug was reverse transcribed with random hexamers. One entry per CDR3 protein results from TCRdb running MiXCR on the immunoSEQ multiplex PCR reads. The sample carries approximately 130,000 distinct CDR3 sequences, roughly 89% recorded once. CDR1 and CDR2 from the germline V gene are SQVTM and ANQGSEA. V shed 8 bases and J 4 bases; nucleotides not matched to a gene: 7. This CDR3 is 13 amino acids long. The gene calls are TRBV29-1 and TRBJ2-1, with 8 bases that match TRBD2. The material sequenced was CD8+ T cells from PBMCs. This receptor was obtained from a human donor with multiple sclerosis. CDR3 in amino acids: CSTSGSEYNEQFF. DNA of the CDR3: TGCAGCACGAGCGGGAGTGAGTACAATGAGCAGTTCTTC.